One T cell receptor beta chain is described in this entry. This clonotype came up a few times. Its antigen is currently not known. Qualities for individual bases were not recorded, and no much larger clone is one base off. The sample is drawn from a study of CD8+CD57+ T cells in acquired aplastic anemia (dated by TCRdb to the late 2010s). In the study overall: A mean of around 3.3 ug of DNA, ranging from roughly 0.17 to 30 ug, was extracted from sorted CD4+ and CD8+ cells. A CD8+CD57+ expansion meant a frequency higher than the mean frequency seen in healthy subjects. Broad study findings and their caveats: Between patients and healthy controls, no significant difference in CD8+ Simpson's diversity was found (P=0.060). Some 30 CD8+ CDR3 sequences were shared between patients and controls but appeared highly expressed in patients and within their immunodominant clones.

Patients chosen for sequencing had shown expansion of CD8+CD57+ cells by flow cytometry. Every patient had severe acquired aplastic anemia, diagnosed using the International Study of Aplastic Anemia and Agranulocytosis and Camitta criteria. No patient had received any therapy when blood was sampled. In the study, sorted CD4+ and CD8+ blood T cells from patients with severe aplastic anemia and from healthy subjects underwent deep sequencing of TCR repertoires. In the USA, patient enrollment took place under clinicaltrials.gov protocols 00001620, 01623167, 00001397, 00071045, 00081523 and 00961064. Ficoll-Paque density gradient centrifugation was used to isolate peripheral blood mononuclear cells. CD4+ and CD8+ T cells were sorted by FACS or magnetic beads before DNA extraction. The CDR3 has 14 amino acids, counting the end cysteine and phenylalanine. Only the CDR3 DNA stays, 42 bases, in frame from base 1. From the germline V gene, CDR1 is SGHVS and CDR2 is FQNEAQ. Trimming removed 6 bases from V and 8 bases from J, leaving 19 bases between the germline ends.

Genomic DNA served as template for TCR beta VDJ combination and CDR3 sequence profiling. An Illumina HiSeq 2000 was the platform used for TCR repertoire sequencing. Processing in the source paper ran as follows. Repertoires were assessed using TRBV/TRBJ rearrangement plots, CDR3 size and DJ length profiles, and Simpson's diversity index. The most abundant DNA sequence in the deep sequencing data was taken as the immunodominant clone. CDR3 amino acid sequences were checked for sharing across subjects and were also compared against the VDJdb database and published repertoires. TCRdb reran the public reads through fastp at Q25 and MiXCR, keeping productive beta chains. Every entry covers one CDR3 protein and lists the most common genes and DNA from its rows. None of the V and J calls come from the authors' own analysis; TCRdb made them. In this sample the table shows 150,000 to 200,000 distinct CDR3 sequences, roughly half of which occur a single time. About 2.9% of the sample is held by the ten biggest clonotypes.

Sequencing used sorted CD4+, CD8+, or CD8+CD57+ T cells (not recorded which) from PBMCs. The sequence was collected from a human donor with aplastic anemia. This chain is built from TRBV7-8 and TRBJ1-2, with no confident D gene call. The DNA sequence follows: TGTGCCAGCAGGGGGAGGGAATCGTCGTTGGGCTACACCTTC. It translates as CASRGRESSLGYTF.